This is a list of T cell receptor beta chains from one sample in a study of T cell responses to AZD1222 COVID-19 vaccine. Here immunoSEQ multiplex PCR was the method, and the copy in TCRdb shows in-frame clones only, minus some. This table holds about 110,000 clones, more than 90% found once. Sequenced here: peripheral blood, sampled on day 0 of AZD1222 vaccination. The receptors were sampled from an adult in good health. Each CDR3 is given with its conserved first and last residue.

>TRBV7-8|TRBJ2-7
CASSVAASGRFEQYF
>TRBV6-5|TRBJ1-2
CASKTSAGQGGYTF
>TRBV7-8|TRBJ2-1
CASSHAGQERNEQFF
>TRBV9|TRBJ1-1
CASSSGDRYTEAFF
>TRBV5-1|TRBJ2-7
CASSPWTGGSYEQYF
>TRBV5-1|TRBJ2-5
CASSTSGGRSKETQYF
>TRBV28|TRBJ2-1
CASRSSGRSYNEQFF
>TRBV6-5|TRBJ1-5
CASSYSDRGNQPQHF
>TRBV6-6|TRBJ1-3
CASRDVFAGNTIYF
>TRBV7-2|TRBJ1-6
CASSLTGGRVTLHF
>TRBV4-3|TRBJ1-4
CASSLGRGGKLFF
>TRBV28|TRBJ1-2
CASSLNYGYTF
>TRBV19|TRBJ1-1
CASRDSTVNTEAFF
>TRBV28|TRBJ2-7
CASSTTGIEQYF
>TRBV5-1|TRBJ2-7
CASSFFGRISLLAGDLLYEQYF
>TRBV5-1|TRBJ2-1
CASRLGLAGEIEQFF
>TRBV7-9|TRBJ1-2
CASSLAAGQGANGYTF
>TRBV4-3|TRBJ2-5
CASSQDQGRETQYF
>TRBV5-6|TRBJ2-1
CASSLAGLVTNEQFF
>TRBV19|TRBJ2-7
CASSKDRGDSYEQYF
>TRBV28|TRBJ2-3
CASSPTGGKTDTQYF
>TRBV28|TRBJ1-3
CASRTTPALMSGNTIYF
>TRBV11-2|TRBJ1-2
CASSLDTNYGYTF
>TRBV7-9|TRBJ2-7
CASSSHSAEQYF
>TRBV19|TRBJ2-3
CASRTSGSTDTQYF
>TRBV5-4|TRBJ2-7
CASSLDGAGLYEQYF
>TRBV10-1|TRBJ2-2
CASSERTGGTGELFF
>TRBV5-4|TRBJ2-2
CASSQDLWGTGELFF
>TRBV7-3|TRBJ2-3
CASSLSGGWDTQYF
>TRBV10-3|TRBJ1-2
CAISESIAGGDNYGYTF
>TRBV7-3|TRBJ1-1
CASSPGTNTEAFF
>TRBV15|TRBJ2-5
CATSRYQGRGETQYF
>TRBV6-1|TRBJ2-3
CASSEWVGLTRVRLAGGPDTQYF
>TRBV6-5|TRBJ2-1
CASGMGRYNEQFF
>TRBV6-5|TRBJ1-2
CASLKDTYGYTF
>TRBV7-2|TRBJ1-4
CASSQDRAGATNEKLFF
>TRBV28|TRBJ1-4
CASRGAGAANEKLFF
>TRBV2|TRBJ1-1
CASSERRTDTSEAFF
>TRBV5-1|TRBJ2-6
CASSLGGSSGANVLTF
>TRBV19|TRBJ1-5
CASSMRGDQPQHF
>TRBV28|TRBJ2-4
CASTRRGFQNIQYF
>TRBV4-1|TRBJ2-7
CASSQAGQGVHEQYF
>TRBV5-1|TRBJ2-1
CASSLGTPPRNEQFF